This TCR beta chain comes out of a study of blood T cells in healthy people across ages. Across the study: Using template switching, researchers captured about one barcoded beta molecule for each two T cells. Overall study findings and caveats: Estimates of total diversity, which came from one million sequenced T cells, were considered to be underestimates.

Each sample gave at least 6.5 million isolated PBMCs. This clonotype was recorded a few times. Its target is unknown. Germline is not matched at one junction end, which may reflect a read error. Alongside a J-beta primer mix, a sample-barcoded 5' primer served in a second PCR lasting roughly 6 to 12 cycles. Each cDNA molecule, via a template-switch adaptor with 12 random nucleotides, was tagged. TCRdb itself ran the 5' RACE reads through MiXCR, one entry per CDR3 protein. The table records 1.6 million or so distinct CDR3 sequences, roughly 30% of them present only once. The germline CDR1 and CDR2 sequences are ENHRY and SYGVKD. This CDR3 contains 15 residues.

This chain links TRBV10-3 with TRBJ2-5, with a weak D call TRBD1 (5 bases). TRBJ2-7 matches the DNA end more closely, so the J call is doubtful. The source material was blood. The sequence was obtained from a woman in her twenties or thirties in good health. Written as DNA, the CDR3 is TGTGCCATCAGCGAGTCGTCCAGGGCATACGACGAGCAGTACTTC. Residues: CAISESSRAYDEQYF.